Each of the 22 T cell receptor beta chains below was sequenced from the same sample in a study of cytomegalovirus exposure and HLA in healthy donors. PCR amplification relied on 60 Vbeta primers (plus 13 Jbeta primers). Profiled with immunoSEQ multiplex PCR; TCRdb holds only in-frame clones, not every one. The sample consists of about 120,000 clones, 77% of them appearing once. Specimen: PBMCs. Receptor source: a man between 18 and 35 years old in good health and CMV-seropositive.

This rearrangement joins TRBV7-2 to TRBJ2-7; 7 bases match TRBD1. This CDR3 contains 14 residues. Germline V gene data show CDR1 as SGHTA and CDR2 as FQGNSA. V trimming: 5 bases; J trimming: 6 bases; junction bases outside the gene matches: 10. CDR3 sequence (DNA): TGTGCCAGCAGCCCAAGACAGGGAAGCGGCGAGCAGTACTTC. It codes for CASSPRQGSGEQYF. Full variable domain (missing parts from reference TRBV7-2 and TRBJ2-7): GAGVSQSPSNKVTEKGKDVELRCDPISGHTALYWYRQSLGQGLEFLIYFQGNSAPDKSGLPSDRFSAERTGGSVSTLTIQRTQQEDSAVYLCASSPRQGSGEQYFGPGTRLTVT.

The chain couples TRBV28 to TRBJ1-4, with D tentatively TRBD1 (6 bases). Germline assignment: CDR1 MDHEN and CDR2 SYDVKM. V was cut by 3 bases and J by 8 bases, with 16 bases left in between. CDR3 length: 15 amino acids. This CDR3 reads CASSFADSPGEKLFF. CDR3 nucleotides: TGTGCCAGCAGTTTCGCGGACAGTCCGGGGGAAAAACTGTTTTTT. Full variable domain (remainder filled in from reference TRBV28 and TRBJ1-4): DVKVTQSSRYLVKRTGEKVFLECVQDMDHENMFWYRQDPGLGLRLIYFSYDVKMKEKGDIPEGYSVSREKKERFSLILESASTNQTSMYLCASSFADSPGEKLFFGSGTQLSVL.

The chain uses TRBV5-1 and TRBJ1-2; D uncertain. V was pared by 2 bases and J by 3 bases, with 11 bases between. This CDR3 has 14 residues. Germline CDR1 and CDR2: SGHRS and YFSETQ. The CDR3 loop reads CASSFSTEYYGYTF. The CDR3 nucleotides read TGCGCCAGCAGCTTTTCGACGGAGTACTATGGCTACACCTTC.

The chain couples TRBV5-1 to TRBJ2-7; D unresolved. The CDR3 consists of 15 residues. The germline gives CDR1 SGHRS, CDR2 YFSETQ. The V end was cut by 4 bases, the J end by 2 bases, with 16 bases between. The CDR3 loop is CASSTSPTNAYEQYF. For the CDR3, the DNA is TGCGCCAGCAGCACATCTCCCACTAACGCCTACGAGCAGTACTTC.

This chain joins TRBV13 and TRBJ1-3; no reliable D call. The CDR3 spans 14 residues. Trimming shortened V by 6 bases and J by 2 bases, and 11 bases separated the two germline ends. The V gene's germline CDR1 is PRHDT and CDR2 FYEKMQ (reference sequence). In nucleotides, the CDR3 is TGTGCCAGCAGTCTCCCCCTACCTGGAAACACCATATATTTT. Encoded protein: CASSLPLPGNTIYF. The entire variable domain, with the rest obtained from reference TRBV13 and TRBJ1-3, is as follows: AAGVIQSPRHLIKEKRETATLKCYPIPRHDTVYWYQQGPGQDPQFLISFYEKMQSDKGSIPDRFSAQQFSDYHSELNMSSLELGDSALYFCASSLPLPGNTIYFGEGSWLTVV.

This clone was seen only a few times. One end of the junction is discordant with germline, which a read error may explain. The chain uses TRBV13 and TRBJ2-4, with 15 bases fitting TRBD2. The CDR3 runs 15 residues. Germline V lookup: CDR1 PRHDT, CDR2 FYEKMQ (reference sequence). The DNA of the CDR3 is TGTGCCAGCAGCTTGGGGACTAGCGGGAGGAACAGTCAGTACTTC. This sequence encodes CASSLGTSGRNSQYF.

The chain links TRBV28 to TRBJ1-5; 7 positions match TRBD1. CDR1 is MDHEN and CDR2 is SYDVKM in the germline V gene. CDR3 size: 13 residues. The trim removed 3 bases at V and 5 bases at J, leaving 1 base unmatched. The CDR3 is CASSLTGYQPQHF. DNA of the CDR3: TGTGCCAGCAGTTTGACAGGGTATCAGCCCCAGCATTTT.

The J gene is TRBJ2-7, the V gene TRBV28; a possible D gene is TRBD1 (6 bases). CDR3 size: 13 residues. Trimming shortened V by 5 bases and J by 1 base, and 9 bases separated the two germline ends. Germline V gene sequence: CDR1 MDHEN, CDR2 SYDVKM. DNA of the CDR3: TGTGCCAGCAGTCAAAGGGGGTCCTACGAGCAGTACTTC. Amino acid sequence: CASSQRGSYEQYF.

This clone has just one count. The V and J genes are TRBV10-3 and TRBJ1-6, with D tentatively TRBD1 (5 bases). V was pared by 10 bases and J by 11 bases, with 15 bases between. Germline V gene data show CDR1 as ENHRY and CDR2 as SYGVKD. The CDR3 is 12 amino acids. The DNA of the CDR3 is TGTGCCACTCTGGGTGGGGGGGCACCCCTCCACTTT. Translated, it gives CATLGGGAPLHF.

On this clone itself: The same CDR3 arises from other DNA sequences in this sample as well. V usage is TRBV4-1 and J usage is TRBJ2-1, with a tentative D call TRBD2 (6 bases). CDR1 and CDR2 from the germline V gene are MGHRA and YSYEKL. There are 16 residues in the CDR3. Trimming stripped 8 bases from V and 2 bases from J, with 19 bases between. CDR3 sequence reads: CASGRASATPYNEQFF. CDR3 nucleotide sequence: TGCGCCAGCGGTCGAGCTAGCGCTACCCCCTACAATGAGCAGTTCTTC.

This chain links TRBV5-4 with TRBJ2-7; no reliable D call. Germline values: CDR1 SGHNT, CDR2 YYREEE (reference sequence). Trimming left V 1 base short and J 0 bases short, with 8 bases between. This CDR3 spans 14 amino acids. Here the CDR3 DNA reads TGTGCCAGCAGCTTGTACTCAAGCTCCTACGAGCAGTACTTC. It encodes CASSLYSSSYEQYF.

The chain joins TRBV7-9 to TRBJ2-3; no clear D gene. Germline V gives CDR1 SEHNR, CDR2 FQNEAQ (reference sequence). This CDR3 is built from 16 residues. Trimming removed 5 bases from V and 0 bases from J, with 15 bases in between. The CDR3 nucleotides are TGTGCCAGCAGCCACCTGACTCGGTCTAGCACAGATACGCAGTATTTT. Protein: CASSHLTRSSTDTQYF.

The chain couples TRBV10-3 to TRBJ2-3, with D unresolved. From germline, CDR1 is ENHRY and CDR2 SYGVKD. With 2 bases removed from V and 1 base from J, the gap between germline ends came to 10 bases. This CDR3 has 15 residues. In nucleotides, the CDR3 is TGTGCCATCAGTGAGCCCCCCCGGGGCACAGATACGCAGTATTTT. This gives the protein CAISEPPRGTDTQYF.

The J gene is TRBJ2-7, the V gene TRBV23-1, with D tentatively TRBD1 (6 bases). TRBV23-1 is classed as an ORF, of uncertain function. The CDR3 totals 13 residues. The CDR3 sequence: CADRQESSYEQYF. Here the CDR3 DNA reads TGCGCAGATCGACAGGAGAGCTCCTACGAGCAGTACTTC.

This chain uses TRBV18 with TRBJ2-5; TRBD1 might be the D (6 bases). Germline CDR1 reads KGHSH; CDR2 reads LQKENI. The CDR3 is 15 residues long. The V gene lost 3 bases and the J gene lost 2 bases, with 13 bases spanning the gap. This chain's CDR3 is CASSPPNREQETQYF. Written as DNA, the CDR3 is TGTGCCAGCTCACCCCCCAACAGGGAACAAGAGACCCAGTACTTC.

The CDR3 region is CASSFSRQGAWGYTF. CDR3 in DNA: TGTGCCAGCAGTTTTTCTAGGCAGGGGGCATGGGGCTACACCTTC. The chain uses TRBV27 and TRBJ1-2; 8 bases align to TRBD1. Germline V lookup: CDR1 MNHEY, CDR2 SMNVEV (reference sequence). V was clipped by 3 bases and J by 8 bases; unmatched bases: 11. The length of the CDR3 is 15 residues.

V is TRBV19 and J is TRBJ1-1; D is undetermined. The CDR3 sequence is 14 residues long. The germline gives CDR1 LNHDA, CDR2 SQIVND (reference sequence). The V and J ends lost 4 bases and 2 bases respectively, with 11 bases between them. Here the CDR3 DNA reads TGTGCCAGTAGTAGCGAGAGAGTCAACACTGAAGCTTTCTTT. Translation gives CASSSERVNTEAFF.

J is TRBJ2-6 and V is TRBV27, with a weak D call TRBD2 (5 bases). V was trimmed by 1 base and J by 2 bases, leaving 9 bases between them. In germline, CDR1 is MNHEY, CDR2 SMNVEV (reference sequence). The length of the CDR3 is 16 residues. CDR3 residues: CASSLLRETGANVLTF. In DNA form, the CDR3 reads TGTGCCAGCAGTTTATTGAGGGAAACTGGGGCCAACGTCCTGACTTTC.

This clone has only one observation. This sequence joins TRBV6-5 and TRBJ1-3; D uncertain. This CDR3 has 16 amino acids. Germline V gives CDR1 MNHEY, CDR2 SVGAGI. V lost 0 bases to trimming and J lost 0 bases, with 9 bases between them. The CDR3 loop reads CASSYSEGPSGNTIYF. CDR3 nucleotides: TGTGCCAGCAGTTACTCGGAGGGCCCCTCTGGAAACACCATATATTTT.

A few counts support this clone. The rearrangement joins TRBV6-5 to TRBJ1-5; the D gene is possibly TRBD1 (6 bases). Germline lookup yields CDR1 MNHEY and CDR2 SVGAGI. V was pared by 5 bases and J by 0 bases, with 8 bases between. The CDR3 contains 14 residues. Here the CDR3 reads CASSPGHSNQPQHF. The CDR3 DNA follows: TGTGCCAGCAGTCCGGGACATAGCAATCAGCCCCAGCATTTT.

This clone was counted between two and nine times. The rearrangement uses TRBV25-1 and TRBJ1-3; D is perhaps TRBD1 (6 bases). The V end lost 3 bases, the J end lost 4 bases, and 13 bases lay between the germline ends. The length of the CDR3 is 15 residues. CDR1 and CDR2 from the germline V gene are MGHDK and SYGVNS. The CDR3 is CASSDLTGTGNTIYF. DNA of the CDR3: TGTGCCAGCAGTGATCTCACCGGGACAGGAAACACCATATATTTT.

The J gene is TRBJ2-3, the V gene TRBV6-5; tentatively, D is TRBD1 (6 bases). The germline CDR1 and CDR2 sequences are MNHEY and SVGAGI. With 8 bases removed from V and 0 bases from J, the gap between germline ends came to 9 bases. The CDR3 runs to 13 residues. The DNA of the CDR3 is TGTGCCAGCTCAGGGGCTAGCACAGATACGCAGTATTTT. It codes for CASSGASTDTQYF.